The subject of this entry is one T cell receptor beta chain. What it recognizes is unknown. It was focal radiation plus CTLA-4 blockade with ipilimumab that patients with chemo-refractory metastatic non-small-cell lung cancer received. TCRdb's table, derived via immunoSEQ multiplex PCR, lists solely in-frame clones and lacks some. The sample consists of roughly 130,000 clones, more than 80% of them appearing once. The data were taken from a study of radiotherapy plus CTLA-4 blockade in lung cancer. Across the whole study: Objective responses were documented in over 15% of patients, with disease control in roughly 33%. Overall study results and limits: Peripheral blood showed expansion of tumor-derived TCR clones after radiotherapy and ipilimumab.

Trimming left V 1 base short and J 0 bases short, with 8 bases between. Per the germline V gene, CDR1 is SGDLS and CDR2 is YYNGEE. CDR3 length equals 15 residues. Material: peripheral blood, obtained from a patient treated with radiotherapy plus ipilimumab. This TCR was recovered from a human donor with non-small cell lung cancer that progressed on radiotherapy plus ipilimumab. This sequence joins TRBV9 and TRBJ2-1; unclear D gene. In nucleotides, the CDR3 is TGTGCCAGCAGCGTACAACCGAGCTCCTACAATGAGCAGTTCTTC. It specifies CASSVQPSSYNEQFF. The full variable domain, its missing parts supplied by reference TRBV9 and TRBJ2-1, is DSGVTQTPKHLITATGQRVTLRCSPRSGDLSVYWYQQSLDQGLQFLIQYYNGEERAKGNILERFSAQQFPDLHSELNLSSLELGDSALYFCASSVQPSSYNEQFFGPGTRLTVL.